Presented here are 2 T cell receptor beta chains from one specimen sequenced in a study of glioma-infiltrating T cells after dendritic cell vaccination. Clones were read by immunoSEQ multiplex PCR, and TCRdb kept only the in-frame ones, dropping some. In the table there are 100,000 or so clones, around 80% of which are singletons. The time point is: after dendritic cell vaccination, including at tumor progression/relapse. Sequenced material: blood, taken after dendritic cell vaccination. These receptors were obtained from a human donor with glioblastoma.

The CDR3 spells CASSSGGPLSKGGYTF. The DNA of the CDR3 is TGTGCCAGCAGCTCAGGGGGGCCCCTGTCGAAGGGGGGCTACACCTTC. The rearrangement links TRBV7-3 to TRBJ1-2; 7 positions agree with TRBD1. Per the germline V gene, CDR1 is SGHTA and CDR2 is FQGTGA. V lost 4 bases and J lost 8; bases outside the gene matches: 16. The length of the CDR3 is 16 residues.

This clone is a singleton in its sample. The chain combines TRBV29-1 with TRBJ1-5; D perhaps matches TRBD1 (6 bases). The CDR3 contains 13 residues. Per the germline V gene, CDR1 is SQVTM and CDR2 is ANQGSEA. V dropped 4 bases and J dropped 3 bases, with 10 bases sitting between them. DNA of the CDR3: TGCAGCGTTGGGGCAGGGGCCAATCAGCCCCAGCATTTT. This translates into CSVGAGANQPQHF.